These 21 T cell receptor beta chains were all obtained from the same sample, sequenced in a study of blood T cell repertoires in COVID-19. The assay was immunoSEQ multiplex PCR, and TCRdb's table has in-frame clones only and misses some. Of under 400,000 clones detected, about nine tenths appear once; the ten largest clones hold about 1.5%. The specimen was peripheral blood. Receptor source: a woman aged 25 to 39 with COVID-19, enrolled during active disease.

This sequence joins TRBV19 and TRBJ1-2; D not certain. Between the trimmed V and J ends, which lost 5 bases and 5 bases, there was a span of 18 bases. The germline gives CDR1 LNHDA, CDR2 SQIVND (reference sequence). The CDR3 has 15 residues. The CDR3 DNA sequence: TGTGCCAGTAGTCCCCGACCGGTGATCAGGTATGGCTACACCTTC. Its translation is CASSPRPVIRYGYTF.

The V call is TRBV20-1, the J call TRBJ1-1, with a weak D call TRBD1 (6 bases). The CDR3 is 11 residues long. Trimming cost V 5 bases and J 8 bases, with 12 bases left between them. From germline, CDR1 is DFQATT and CDR2 SNEGSKA (reference sequence). The CDR3 nucleotides are TGCAGTGCTCGGGGGGCAGGGGAAGCTTTCTTT. It encodes CSARGAGEAFF.

The chain combines TRBV13 with TRBJ2-5; 9 bases are a match to TRBD1. The CDR3 totals 14 residues. Germline V lookup: CDR1 PRHDT, CDR2 FYEKMQ (reference sequence). The J segment lost 5 bases and the V segment lost 4 bases, leaving 5 bases of the junction unmatched. CDR3 protein: CASSSQGARETQYF. The CDR3 bases are TGTGCCAGCAGCTCACAGGGGGCGAGGGAGACCCAGTACTTC.

The rearrangement uses TRBV5-1 and TRBJ2-7, with 7 bases that match TRBD1. This CDR3 has 13 amino acids. Unmatched junction bases numbered 3, after V lost 1 base and J lost 5 bases. In germline, CDR1 is SGHRS, CDR2 YFSETQ. The CDR3 sequence: CASSLTGDHEQYF. In DNA, the CDR3 is TGCGCCAGCAGCTTGACAGGGGACCACGAGCAGTACTTC.

The chain links TRBV29-1 to TRBJ2-5; TRBD2 matches 7 bases. J was trimmed by 2 bases and V by 6 bases; bases with no gene match: 6. CDR1 and CDR2 from the germline V gene are SQVTM and ANQGSEA. CDR3 length: 13 amino acids. CDR3 amino acids: CSVGTGGQETQYF. The CDR3 nucleotides read TGCAGCGTAGGGACGGGGGGACAAGAGACCCAGTACTTC. Complete variable domain (other parts from reference TRBV29-1 and TRBJ2-5): SAVISQKPSRDICQRGTSLTIQCQVDSQVTMMFWYRQQPGQSLTLIATANQGSEATYESGFVIDKFPISRPNLTFSTLTVSNMSPEDSSIYLCSVGTGGQETQYFGPGTRLLVL.

In DNA, the CDR3 is TGTGCCAGTAGTGGCAGGGGTAATAGCAATCAGCCCCAGCATTTT. This codes for CASSGRGNSNQPQHF. The chain recombines TRBV19 with TRBJ1-5, with D maybe TRBD1 (6 bases). CDR3 size: 15 residues. Germline CDR1 is LNHDA and CDR2 is SQIVND (reference sequence). Trimming stripped 5 bases from V and 0 bases from J, with 11 bases between.

The chain combines TRBV5-1 with TRBJ2-1; 7 bases fit TRBD2. The CDR3 spans 13 residues. Trimming cost V 5 bases and J 6 bases; bases outside gene matches: 5. The germline V gene encodes CDR1 SGHRS and CDR2 YFSETQ. CDR3 loop: CASRTGGFNEQFF. CDR3 in DNA: TGCGCCAGCAGGACGGGAGGATTCAATGAGCAGTTCTTC.

The chain couples TRBV3-1 (or the pseudogene TRBV3-2) to TRBJ1-4; TRBD1 matches at 11 bases. This CDR3 is 14 amino acids long. J was trimmed by 8 bases and V by 4 bases; bases with no gene match: 3. Per germline, CDR1 LGHDT and CDR2 YNNKEL (reference sequence). The CDR3 loop is CASSLGTGGEKLFF. Here the CDR3 DNA reads TGTGCCAGCAGCCTCGGGACAGGGGGAGAAAAACTGTTTTTT.

This sequence joins TRBV5-1 and TRBJ2-1, with D perhaps matching TRBD1 (5 bases). Trimming removed 3 bases at V and 10 bases at J, with 11 bases between. CDR1 SGHRS and CDR2 YFSETQ come from the germline V gene. CDR3 length: 12 residues. CDR3 nucleotide sequence: TGCGCCAGCAGCTACGGACATACAGAGCAGTTCTTC. It encodes CASSYGHTEQFF. The full variable domain, with the rest looked up from reference TRBV5-1 and TRBJ2-1, is KAGVTQTPRYLIKTRGQQVTLSCSPISGHRSVSWYQQTPGQGLQFLFEYFSETQRNKGNFPGRFSGRQFSNSRSEMNVSTLELGDSALYLCASSYGHTEQFFGPGTRLTVL.

The chain recombines TRBV6-6 with TRBJ1-5, with D perhaps TRBD1 (5 bases). This CDR3 contains 15 residues. Germline V gene sequence: CDR1 MNHNY, CDR2 SVGAGI (reference sequence). Between the trimmed V and J ends, which lost 6 bases and 0 bases, there was a span of 12 bases. The CDR3 DNA reads TGTGCCAGCAGCCGGGACTCCGATAGCAATCAGCCCCAGCATTTT. Protein: CASSRDSDSNQPQHF.

J is TRBJ2-1 and V is TRBV11-3; 9 bases agree with TRBD2. The germline CDR1 and CDR2 sequences are SGHNT and YENEEA. J was trimmed by 4 bases and V by 7 bases; bases with no gene match: 8. CDR3 length: 15 residues. As DNA, the CDR3 is TGTGCCAGCACCTCCGGGACTAGCCCGTACAATGAGCAGTTCTTC. Amino acids: CASTSGTSPYNEQFF.

The rearrangement joins TRBV6-5 to TRBJ1-1; 7 nucleotides line up with TRBD1. This CDR3 region has 13 residues. Trimming at V came to 8 bases and at J to 1 base, leaving 4 bases not matched to a gene. The V gene's germline CDR1 is MNHEY and CDR2 SVGAGI. The CDR3 region is CASLGTANTEAFF. CDR3 sequence (DNA): TGTGCCAGCTTGGGGACAGCGAACACTGAAGCTTTCTTT.

V and J are TRBV19 and TRBJ1-2; tentatively, D is TRBD1 (5 bases). The V and J ends lost 7 bases and 7 bases respectively, with 19 bases between them. Germline lookup yields CDR1 LNHDA and CDR2 SQIVND (reference sequence). CDR3 length: 14 amino acids. CDR3 sequence (DNA): TGTGCCAGTACCACGGACTTGGGGGAGGGTGGCTACACCTTC. Protein product: CASTTDLGEGGYTF.

V is TRBV24-1 and J is TRBJ2-5; the D gene is possibly TRBD1 (6 bases). Germline CDR1 and CDR2: KGHDR and SFDVKD. There are 13 residues in the CDR3. The CDR3: CAAQGHLGETQYF. DNA of the CDR3: TGTGCTGCGCAGGGGCACCTCGGGGAGACCCAGTACTTC.

The chain has TRBV7-9 and TRBJ2-3, with TRBD2 matching over 13 bases. This CDR3 is 17 amino acids long. The V segment lost 6 bases and the J segment 2 bases; nucleotides outside the gene matches: 8. Germline CDR1 is SEHNR and CDR2 is FQNEAQ (reference sequence). The DNA of the CDR3 is TGTGCCAGCAGTCAGGGGACTAGCGGGACTTTCACAGATACGCAGTATTTT. Protein sequence: CASSQGTSGTFTDTQYF.

In this sample, this clone turned up once. The chain joins TRBV11-3 to TRBJ1-4, with a possible D match to TRBD1 (6 bases). V lost 4 bases to trimming and J lost 2 bases, with 8 bases between them. Germline V lookup: CDR1 SGHNT, CDR2 YENEEA. The CDR3 is made up of 14 amino acids. CDR3 DNA: TGTGCCAGCAGCTACAGGGAGACTAATGAAAAACTGTTTTTT. The encoded protein is CASSYRETNEKLFF. The entire variable domain, with the rest obtained from reference TRBV11-3 and TRBJ1-4, is as follows: EAGVVQSPRYKIIEKKQPVAFWCNPISGHNTLYWYLQNLGQGPELLIRYENEEAVDDSQLPKDRFSAERLKGVDSTLKIQPAELGDSAVYLCASSYRETNEKLFFGSGTQLSVL.

This clone was counted once. Additional DNA sequences in this sample encode the identical CDR3. The chain links TRBV12-5 to TRBJ1-2; 7 bases agree with TRBD1. The germline V gene encodes CDR1 LGHNT and CDR2 FRNRAP. V was pared by 5 bases and J by 5 bases, with 5 bases of the junction left unmatched. This CDR3 is built from 13 residues. The CDR3 spells CASGLGTDYGYTF. CDR3 coding DNA: TGTGCTAGTGGTCTCGGGACAGATTATGGCTACACCTTC.

The chain recombines TRBV19 with TRBJ1-2; 8 bases are shared with TRBD1. The ends lost 10 bases at V and 8 bases at J; junction bases unmatched: 6. The CDR3 loop spans 11 amino acids. The germline V gene encodes CDR1 LNHDA and CDR2 SQIVND (reference sequence). The CDR3 DNA reads as TGTGCCACCTGGACAGGGACCGGCTACACCTTC. Its protein is CATWTGTGYTF.

This sequence joins TRBV29-1 and TRBJ1-2, with 7 bases aligning to TRBD1. Germline V CDR1 and CDR2: SQVTM, ANQGSEA. V dropped 7 bases and J dropped 8; count of bases not matched to a gene: 13. This CDR3 has 13 amino acids. CDR3 residues: CSAPDRSALGYTF. The CDR3 DNA reads as TGCAGCGCCCCGGACAGGTCCGCCCTCGGCTACACCTTC. The whole variable domain, filled in from reference TRBV29-1 and TRBJ1-2, reads SAVISQKPSRDICQRGTSLTIQCQVDSQVTMMFWYRQQPGQSLTLIATANQGSEATYESGFVIDKFPISRPNLTFSTLTVSNMSPEDSSIYLCSAPDRSALGYTFGSGTRLTVV.

The chain employs TRBV7-6 and TRBJ1-2; TRBD1 might be the D (6 bases). V was pared by 1 base and J by 3 bases, with 15 bases between. The CDR3 contains 16 residues. The V gene's germline CDR1 is SGHVS and CDR2 FNYEAQ. The CDR3 DNA is TGTGCCAGCAGCTTAGTTTACAGGGAGAGTGACTATGGCTACACCTTC. Its protein product is CASSLVYRESDYGYTF. Variable domain in full (rest from reference TRBV7-6 and TRBJ1-2): GAGVSQSPRYKVTKRGQDVALRCDPISGHVSLYWYRQALGQGPEFLTYFNYEAQQDKSGLPNDRFSAERPEGSISTLTIQRTEQRDSAMYRCASSLVYRESDYGYTFGSGTRLTVV.

The chain has TRBV7-8 and TRBJ2-3; a weak D match, TRBD2 (6 bases). CDR1 is SGHVS, CDR2 FQNEAQ, per germline. The V and J ends lost 1 base and 3 bases respectively, with 11 bases between them. The CDR3 contains 15 residues. The CDR3 here is CASSLEGLQTDTQYF. CDR3 nucleotide sequence: TGTGCCAGCAGCTTAGAGGGACTCCAGACAGATACGCAGTATTTT.